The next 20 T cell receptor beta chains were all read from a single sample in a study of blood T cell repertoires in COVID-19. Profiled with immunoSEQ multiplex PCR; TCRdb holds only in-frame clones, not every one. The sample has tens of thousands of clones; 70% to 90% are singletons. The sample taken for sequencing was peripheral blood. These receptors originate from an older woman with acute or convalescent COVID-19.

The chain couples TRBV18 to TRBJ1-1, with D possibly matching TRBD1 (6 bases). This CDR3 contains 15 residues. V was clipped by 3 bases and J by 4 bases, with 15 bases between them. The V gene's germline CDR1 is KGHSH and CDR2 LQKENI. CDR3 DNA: TGTGCCAGCTCACCTCAGGGGTCCAGGGGCACTGAAGCTTTCTTT. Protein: CASSPQGSRGTEAFF. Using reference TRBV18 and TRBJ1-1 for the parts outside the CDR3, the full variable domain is NAGVMQNPRHLVRRRGQEARLRCSPMKGHSHVYWYRQLPEEGLKFMVYLQKENIIDESGMPKERFSAEFPKEGPSILRIQQVVRGDSAAYFCASSPQGSRGTEAFFGQGTRLTVV.

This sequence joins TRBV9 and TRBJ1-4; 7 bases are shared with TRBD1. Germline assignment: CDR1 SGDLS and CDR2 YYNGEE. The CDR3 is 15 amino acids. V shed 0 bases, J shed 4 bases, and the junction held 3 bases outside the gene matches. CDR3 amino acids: CASSVVGTDNEKLFF. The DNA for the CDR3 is TGTGCCAGCAGCGTAGTAGGGACAGATAATGAAAAACTGTTTTTT.

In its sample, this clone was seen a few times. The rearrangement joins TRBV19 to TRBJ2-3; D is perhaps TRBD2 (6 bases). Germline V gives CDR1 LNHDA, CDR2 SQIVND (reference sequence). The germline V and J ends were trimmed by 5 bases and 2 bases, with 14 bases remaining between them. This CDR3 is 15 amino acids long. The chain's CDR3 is CASSRFGGNTDTQYF. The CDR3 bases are TGTGCCAGTAGTCGTTTCGGGGGTAACACAGATACGCAGTATTTT. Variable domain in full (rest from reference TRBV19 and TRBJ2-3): DGGITQSPKYLFRKEGQNVTLSCEQNLNHDAMYWYRQDPGQGLRLIYYSQIVNDFQKGDIAEGYSVSREKKESFPLTVTSAQKNPTAFYLCASSRFGGNTDTQYFGPGTRLTVL.

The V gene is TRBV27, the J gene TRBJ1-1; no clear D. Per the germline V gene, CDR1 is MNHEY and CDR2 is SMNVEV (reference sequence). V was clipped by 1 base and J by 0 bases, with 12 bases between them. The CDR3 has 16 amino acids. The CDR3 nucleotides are TGTGCCAGCAGTTTATTGCCAGGTCAAATGAACACTGAAGCTTTCTTT. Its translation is CASSLLPGQMNTEAFF.

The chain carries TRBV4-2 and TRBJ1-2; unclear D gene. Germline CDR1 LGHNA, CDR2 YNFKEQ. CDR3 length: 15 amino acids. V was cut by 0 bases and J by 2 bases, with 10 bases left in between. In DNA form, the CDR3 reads TGTGCCAGCAGCCAAGATGTGCGCGGGAACTATGGCTACACCTTC. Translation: CASSQDVRGNYGYTF.

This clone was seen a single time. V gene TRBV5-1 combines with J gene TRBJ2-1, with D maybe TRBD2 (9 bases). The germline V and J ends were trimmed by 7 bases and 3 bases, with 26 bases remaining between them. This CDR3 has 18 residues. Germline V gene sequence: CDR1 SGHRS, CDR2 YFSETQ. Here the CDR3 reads CASSFQGASGGFYNEQFF. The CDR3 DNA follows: TGCGCCAGCTCCTTTCAGGGGGCAAGCGGGGGGTTCTACAATGAGCAGTTCTTC.

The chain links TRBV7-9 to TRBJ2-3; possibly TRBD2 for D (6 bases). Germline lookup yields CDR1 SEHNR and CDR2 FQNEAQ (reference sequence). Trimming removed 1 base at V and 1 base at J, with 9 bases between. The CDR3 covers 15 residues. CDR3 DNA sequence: TGTGCCAGCAGCTTAGTAGCGGCCCGCACAGATACGCAGTATTTT. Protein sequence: CASSLVAARTDTQYF.

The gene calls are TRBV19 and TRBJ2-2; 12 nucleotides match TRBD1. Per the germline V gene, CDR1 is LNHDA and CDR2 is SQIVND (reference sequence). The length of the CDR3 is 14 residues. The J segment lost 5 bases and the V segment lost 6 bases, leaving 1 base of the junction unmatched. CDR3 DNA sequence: TGTGCCAGTAGGGGACAGGGGGCTACCGGGGAGCTGTTTTTT. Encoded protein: CASRGQGATGELFF.

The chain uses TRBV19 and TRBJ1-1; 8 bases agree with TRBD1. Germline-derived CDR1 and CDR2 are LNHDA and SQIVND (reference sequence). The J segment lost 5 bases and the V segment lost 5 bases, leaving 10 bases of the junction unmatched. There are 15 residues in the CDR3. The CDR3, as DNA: TGTGCCAGTAGTCCGCGACAGGGGAGACGAACTGAAGCTTTCTTT. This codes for CASSPRQGRRTEAFF.

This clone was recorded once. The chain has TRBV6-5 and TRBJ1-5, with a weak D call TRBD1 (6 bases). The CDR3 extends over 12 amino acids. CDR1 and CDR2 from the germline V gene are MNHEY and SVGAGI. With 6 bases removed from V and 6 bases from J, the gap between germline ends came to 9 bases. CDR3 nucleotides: TGTGCCAGCAGAAAACAGGGTCAGCCCCAGCATTTT. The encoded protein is CASRKQGQPQHF.

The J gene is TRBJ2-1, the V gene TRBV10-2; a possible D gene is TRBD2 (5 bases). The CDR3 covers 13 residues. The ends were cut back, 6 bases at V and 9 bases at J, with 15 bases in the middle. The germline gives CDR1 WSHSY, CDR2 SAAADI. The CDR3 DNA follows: TGCGCCAGCAGGATAGAGGGATTTGGTGAGCAGTTCTTC. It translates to CASRIEGFGEQFF.

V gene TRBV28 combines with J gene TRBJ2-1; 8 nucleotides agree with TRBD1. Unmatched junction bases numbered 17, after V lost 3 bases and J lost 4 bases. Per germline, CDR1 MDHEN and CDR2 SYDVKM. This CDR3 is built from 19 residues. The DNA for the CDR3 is TGTGCCAGCAGTTTCAGGACAGGGCGCACGCAGGGGCATTACAATGAGCAGTTCTTC. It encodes CASSFRTGRTQGHYNEQFF.

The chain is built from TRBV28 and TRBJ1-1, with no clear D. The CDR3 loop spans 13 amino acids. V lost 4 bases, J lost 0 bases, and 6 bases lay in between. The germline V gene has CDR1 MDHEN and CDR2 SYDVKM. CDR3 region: CASSWLLNTEAFF. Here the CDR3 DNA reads TGTGCCAGCAGTTGGCTCTTGAACACTGAAGCTTTCTTT.

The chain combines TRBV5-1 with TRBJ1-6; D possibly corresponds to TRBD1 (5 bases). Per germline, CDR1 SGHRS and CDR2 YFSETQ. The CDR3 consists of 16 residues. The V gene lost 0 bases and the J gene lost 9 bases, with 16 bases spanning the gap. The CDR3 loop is CASSLDGGTSSSPLHF. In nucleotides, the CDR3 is TGCGCCAGCAGCTTGGACGGGGGGACGTCGAGTTCACCCCTCCACTTT.

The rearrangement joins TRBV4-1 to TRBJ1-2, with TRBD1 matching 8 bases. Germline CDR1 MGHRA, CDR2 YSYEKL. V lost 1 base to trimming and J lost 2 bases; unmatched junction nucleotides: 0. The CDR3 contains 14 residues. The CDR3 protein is CASSQGTGNYGYTF. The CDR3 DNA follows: TGCGCCAGCAGCCAAGGGACAGGGAACTATGGCTACACCTTC.

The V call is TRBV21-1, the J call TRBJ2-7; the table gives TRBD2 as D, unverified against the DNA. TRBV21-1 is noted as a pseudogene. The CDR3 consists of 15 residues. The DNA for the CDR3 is TGTGCCAGCAGCAAAGCGCTGGAGGTTATCTACGAGCAGTACGTC. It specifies CASSKALEVIYEQYV.

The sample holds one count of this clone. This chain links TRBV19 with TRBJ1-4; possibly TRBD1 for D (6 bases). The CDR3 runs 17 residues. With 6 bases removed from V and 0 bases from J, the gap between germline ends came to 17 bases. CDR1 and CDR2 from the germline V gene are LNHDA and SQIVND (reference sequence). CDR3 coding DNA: TGTGCCAGTAGCCTATCCCGGGACACTGCAACTAATGAAAAACTGTTTTTT. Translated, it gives CASSLSRDTATNEKLFF. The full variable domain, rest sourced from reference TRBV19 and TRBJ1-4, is DGGITQSPKYLFRKEGQNVTLSCEQNLNHDAMYWYRQDPGQGLRLIYYSQIVNDFQKGDIAEGYSVSREKKESFPLTVTSAQKNPTAFYLCASSLSRDTATNEKLFFGSGTQLSVL.

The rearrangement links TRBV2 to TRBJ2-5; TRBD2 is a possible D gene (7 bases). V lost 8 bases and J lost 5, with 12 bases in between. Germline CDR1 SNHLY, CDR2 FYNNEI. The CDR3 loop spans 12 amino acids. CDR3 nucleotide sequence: TGTGCCAGCCGCGGGGGCGGGGAGACCCAGTACTTC. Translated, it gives CASRGGGETQYF. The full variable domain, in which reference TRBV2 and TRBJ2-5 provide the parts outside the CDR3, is EPEVTQTPSHQVTQMGQEVILRCVPISNHLYFYWYRQILGQKVEFLVSFYNNEISEKSEIFDDQFSVERPDGSNFTLKIRSTKLEDSAMYFCASRGGGETQYFGPGTRLLVL.

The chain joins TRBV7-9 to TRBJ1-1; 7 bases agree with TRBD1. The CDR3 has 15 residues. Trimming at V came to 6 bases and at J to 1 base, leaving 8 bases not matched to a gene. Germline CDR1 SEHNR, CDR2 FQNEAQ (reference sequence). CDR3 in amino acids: CASSTQGFENTEAFF. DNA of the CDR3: TGTGCCAGCAGTACACAGGGGTTCGAGAACACTGAAGCTTTCTTT.

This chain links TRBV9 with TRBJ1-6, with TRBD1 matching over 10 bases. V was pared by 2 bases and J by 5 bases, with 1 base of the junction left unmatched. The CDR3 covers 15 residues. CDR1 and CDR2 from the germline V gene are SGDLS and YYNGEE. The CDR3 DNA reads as TGTGCCAGCAGCGTGGACAGGGGGAATAATTCACCCCTCCACTTT. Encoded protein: CASSVDRGNNSPLHF.